The entry that follows covers one T cell receptor (beta chain) sequence. Its antigen remains unidentified. The record originates from a study of T cell responses to AZD1222 COVID-19 vaccine. Study results and caveats: A rise in Spike-specific TCR breadth and depth followed two AZD1222 doses.

Sequenced by immunoSEQ multiplex PCR; TCRdb stores in-frame clones only, minus some. The sample has 70,000 to 95,000 clones, under 90% seen once. The clonotype was recovered from an adult in good health. The sequencing used peripheral blood, collected on day 0 of MenACWY control vaccination.

CDR3 DNA: TGCGCCAGCAGCTTGGGACAGGTCACAGATACGCAGTATTTT. This gives the protein CASSLGQVTDTQYF. This sequence joins TRBV5-1 and TRBJ2-3; a possible D gene is TRBD1 (6 bases). CDR1 and CDR2 (germline): SGHRS, YFSETQ. The CDR3 is 14 residues long. With 0 bases removed from V and 2 bases from J, the gap between germline ends came to 7 bases. Based on the CDR3 plus reference TRBV5-1 and TRBJ2-3, the full variable domain is KAGVTQTPRYLIKTRGQQVTLSCSPISGHRSVSWYQQTPGQGLQFLFEYFSETQRNKGNFPGRFSGRQFSNSRSEMNVSTLELGDSALYLCASSLGQVTDTQYFGPGTRLTVL.